This T cell receptor (beta chain) was identified during a study of blood T cell repertoires in COVID-19 (TCRdb year 2020). Regarding the research as a whole: Samples covering the acute and convalescent phases of COVID-19 were provided by collaborators in the United States, Italy and Spain. Deeply sampled blood TCRbeta repertoires from subjects exposed to, actively infected with, or recovered from COVID-19 were included in the dataset. Nearly every sample came with metadata listing a de-identified subject ID, COVID-19 status, age in years and sex. The repertoires were released in a freely available public database meant as a resource for research on the immune response to SARS-CoV-2. The material from the prospective study consisted of cDNA or gDNA derived from T cells, B-cell-depleted T cells, or PBMCs. Where available, HLA class I and class II types were taken from metadata supplied by the sample provider and were not determined by assay-based typing. Samples came from the ongoing ImmuneRACE study (first 160 participants) plus 1,254 subjects from 6 global collaborators. Results the study describes overall, beyond this receptor: Clinical and demographic metadata were provided uncurated, with the amount varying by source and participant.

The immunoSEQ Assay, a bias-controlled multiplex PCR, was used to amplify TCRbeta CDR3 regions from genomic DNA. From the authors' description of their analysis: Within the assay, amplification of reference gene primers was used to estimate how many nucleated cells each sample contained. To quantify the absolute abundance of each unique TCRbeta CDR3 rearrangement, sequence reads were collapsed and filtered. Productive Simpson clonality was computed per sample as the square root of Simpson's diversity index over productive rearrangements. The table was pulled from immuneACCESS by TCRdb, which kept in-frame rearrangements only. Such tables lose some clones; where checked, under half of the loss comes from unresolved V genes, and the rest has no known cause. Clonal size and the V and J genes are those of that table, whereas D and trimming came from the DNA. The sample table records about 51,000 clones; approximately 86% of these occur just once. The top ten clonotypes cover approximately 4.1% of the sample.

The germline V gene sets CDR1 to SNHLY and CDR2 to FYNNEI. V has 5 bases trimmed and J has 9 bases trimmed; junction bases matching no gene number 10. The cysteine opens and the phenylalanine closes a CDR3 of 15 amino acids. CDR3 DNA is the only sequence kept; it has 45 bases, read in frame from the first base. On this clone: Its target antigen remains unknown. One base away there is no much larger clone; base qualities are not given.

Collaborating institutions collected whole blood in K2EDTA tubes following their own protocols. Collaborator samples were shipped for TCRbeta analysis as frozen whole blood, isolated PBMCs, or DNA extracted from either sample type. The sample consisted of peripheral blood. The TCR sequence derives from an elderly man with active COVID-19. The chain is encoded by TRBV2 joined to TRBJ1-6; 7 bases in the middle match TRBD1. The DNA sequence reads TGTGCCAGCAGTCTAGACCGACAGGGTAGTTCACCCCTCCACTTT. It encodes CASSLDRQGSSPLHF.